Shown below are 30 T cell receptor beta chains from a single sample sequenced in a study of vaccination and CD4 T cells after COVID-19. One entry per CDR3 protein results from TCRdb running MiXCR on the PCR reads. The table records 15,000 to 20,000 distinct CDR3 sequences, approximately 60% of them present only once. Here the sequenced sample was CD4+ T cells from blood, taken after SARS-CoV-2 vaccination. The receptor set was obtained from a human donor who had recovered from COVID-19.

The chain links TRBV10-3 to TRBJ2-7; TRBD1 aligns across 12 bases. The CDR3 contains 14 residues. With 10 bases clipped from V and 4 bases from J, the junction kept 8 bases outside the gene matches. CDR1 is ENHRY, CDR2 SYGVKD, per germline. CDR3 coding DNA: TGTGCCACCTCCCGGGACAGGGGGCAATACGAGCAGTACTTC. Its translation is CATSRDRGQYEQYF.

This clonotype was seen a few times. This sequence joins TRBV7-2 and TRBJ2-3, with 9 bases lining up with TRBD2. Germline loops: CDR1 SGHTA, CDR2 FQGNSA. V dropped 4 bases and J dropped 5; count of bases not matched to a gene: 7. The CDR3 is made up of 15 amino acids. In DNA, the CDR3 is TGTGCCAGCAGCTACCTAGCGGGAACGGGAGATACGCAGTATTTT. Its protein is CASSYLAGTGDTQYF.

This clonotype was detected once. J is TRBJ2-5 and V is TRBV30; the match to TRBD1 covers 7 bases. CDR3 size: 20 residues. V shed 3 bases, J shed 5 bases, and the junction held 27 bases outside the gene matches. Germline V gives CDR1 GTSNPN, CDR2 SVGIG (reference sequence). The CDR3 DNA reads as TGTGCCTGGAGCGAAGCGCCGGGACAGAGAATAGGGTCCATGTGGGAGACCCAGTACTTC. This encodes CAWSEAPGQRIGSMWETQYF.

This clonotype has a handful of counts. The J gene is TRBJ2-1, the V gene TRBV6-2 or TRBV6-3; 16 nucleotides match TRBD2. The length of the CDR3 is 20 residues. Germline V gene sequence: CDR1 MNHEY, CDR2 SVGEGT. The J segment lost 8 bases and the V segment lost 0 bases, leaving 13 bases of the junction unmatched. DNA for the CDR3: TGTGCCAGCAGTTACTCCGCGGGACTAGCGGGAGGGCCGAGTTTCCATGAGCAGTTCTTC. This translates into CASSYSAGLAGGPSFHEQFF.

This chain joins TRBV19 and TRBJ1-5; a possible D gene is TRBD1 (5 bases). The V and J ends lost 2 bases and 0 bases respectively, with 11 bases between them. The CDR3 extends over 16 amino acids. Germline assignment: CDR1 LNHDA and CDR2 SQIVND (reference sequence). The CDR3 spells CASSINQGFSNQPQHF. CDR3 in DNA: TGTGCCAGTAGTATAAATCAGGGCTTTAGCAATCAGCCCCAGCATTTT.

This clonotype was observed a single time. This rearrangement joins TRBV11-3 to TRBJ2-3; 14 bases map to TRBD2. Germline CDR1 reads SGHNT; CDR2 reads YENEEA. This CDR3 contains 16 residues. V lost 3 bases to trimming and J lost 6 bases; unmatched junction nucleotides: 5. In DNA, the CDR3 is TGTGCCAGCAGCTTCGGACTAGCGGGAGGAGCGGATACGCAGTATTTT. Translating it yields CASSFGLAGGADTQYF.

The chain links TRBV20-1 to TRBJ1-1; D not certain. V lost 6 bases, J lost 3 bases, and 11 bases lay in between. The CDR3 has 12 residues. CDR1 is DFQATT and CDR2 is SNEGSKA in the germline V gene (reference sequence). The CDR3 loop reads CSAEGGDTEAFF. The CDR3 DNA sequence: TGCAGTGCGGAGGGCGGGGACACTGAAGCTTTCTTT.

The chain is built from TRBV11-1 and TRBJ2-7; no clear D. CDR3 size: 14 residues. The V gene's germline CDR1 is SGHAT and CDR2 FQDESV (reference sequence). Between the trimmed V and J ends, which lost 3 bases and 0 bases, there was a span of 9 bases. The CDR3 DNA reads as TGTGCCAGCAGCTTTGGGCCAGTCTCCTACGAGCAGTACTTC. Protein: CASSFGPVSYEQYF.

The chain couples TRBV10-3 to TRBJ1-5, with 10 bases aligning to TRBD1. The CDR3 consists of 14 residues. Trimming cost V 5 bases and J 6 bases; bases outside gene matches: 4. Germline values: CDR1 ENHRY, CDR2 SYGVKD. The CDR3 DNA follows: TGTGCCATCAGTCGGGACAGGGGAGGTCAGCCCCAGCATTTT. The encoded protein is CAISRDRGGQPQHF.

The chain is built from TRBV6-1 and TRBJ2-7; 11 bases align to TRBD2. The CDR3 has 19 residues. V was pared by 3 bases and J by 2 bases, with 15 bases of the junction left unmatched. Germline assignment: CDR1 MNHNS and CDR2 SASEGT. CDR3 sequence: CASSDLRGHPGLAAYEQYF. CDR3 nucleotides: TGTGCCAGCAGTGACTTAAGGGGACACCCGGGACTAGCGGCCTACGAGCAGTACTTC.

The chain employs TRBV30 and TRBJ1-1; 9 bases fit TRBD1. Germline trimming cut 5 bases from V and 1 base from J; bases unmatched to any gene: 8. Germline V gene lookup returns CDR1 GTSNPN and CDR2 SVGIG (reference sequence). CDR3 size: 15 residues. The CDR3 loop reads CAWGGQGGWNTEAFF. In DNA form, the CDR3 reads TGTGCCTGGGGGGGACAGGGCGGCTGGAACACTGAAGCTTTCTTT.

The CDR3 is CSAPPGETYNEQFF. CDR3 in DNA: TGCAGTGCCCCCCCGGGGGAGACCTACAATGAGCAGTTCTTC. The chain links TRBV20-1 to TRBJ2-1; D might be TRBD2 (6 bases). Germline values: CDR1 DFQATT, CDR2 SNEGSKA (reference sequence). Trimming took off 6 bases at V and 2 bases at J, with 14 bases between the two ends. The CDR3 is 14 amino acids.

This clonotype has a handful of counts. V and J are TRBV6-1 and TRBJ2-7; possible D gene TRBD2, 6 bases. CDR3 length equals 14 residues. Germline loops: CDR1 MNHNS, CDR2 SASEGT. V dropped 6 bases and J dropped 4 bases, with 16 bases sitting between them. The CDR3 nucleotides read TGTGCCAGCAGCCACGGGGCCGGGAGTTACGAGCAGTACTTC. Translating it yields CASSHGAGSYEQYF.

This clonotype appeared once. The CDR3 spells CASSQGRLRDNSPLHF. CDR3 sequence (DNA): TGTGCCAGCAGCCAAGGTCGACTCAGGGACAATTCACCCCTCCACTTT. The chain combines TRBV3-1 with TRBJ1-6; the D gene is possibly TRBD1 (5 bases). Germline V gene sequence: CDR1 LGHDT, CDR2 YNNKEL (reference sequence). V was shortened by 1 base and J by 7 bases, with 14 bases between the two germline ends. The CDR3 runs 16 residues.

The chain recombines TRBV2 with TRBJ1-5; no definite D call. The CDR3 is 14 amino acids. Germline V gene lookup returns CDR1 SNHLY and CDR2 FYNNEI. V lost 1 base, J lost 7 bases, and 11 bases lay in between. In DNA form, the CDR3 reads TGTGCCAGCAGTGAAGGTCAGGCCGGCCAGCCCCAGCATTTT. Protein product: CASSEGQAGQPQHF.

This clonotype appeared a few times. V and J are TRBV20-1 and TRBJ1-6; 8 bases fit TRBD1. V was clipped by 0 bases and J by 8 bases; unmatched bases: 6. Germline assignment: CDR1 DFQATT and CDR2 SNEGSKA (reference sequence). This CDR3 has 15 amino acids. This chain's CDR3 is CSARDLQGGHSPLHF. The CDR3 DNA is TGCAGTGCTAGAGACTTACAGGGGGGGCATTCACCCCTCCACTTT.

This chain connects TRBV4-1 to TRBJ1-6; D unresolved. The CDR3 is 14 amino acids. V shed 1 base and J shed 10 bases, with 11 bases lying between them. Germline assignment: CDR1 MGHRA and CDR2 YSYEKL. In DNA, the CDR3 is TGCGCCAGCAGCCAAGCCCCCCTGATCTCACCCCTCCACTTT. Translation: CASSQAPLISPLHF.

This sequence joins TRBV20-1 and TRBJ1-1; 9 bases fit TRBD1. Losses at the gene ends were 0 bases for V and 1 base for J; bases not matched to a gene: 3. Looked up from germline, CDR1 is DFQATT and CDR2 is SNEGSKA (reference sequence). This CDR3 comprises 15 residues. The CDR3 is CSARDWGQGNTEAFF. The CDR3 DNA follows: TGCAGTGCTAGAGATTGGGGACAGGGGAACACTGAAGCTTTCTTT.

This clonotype was seen once. The chain joins TRBV20-1 to TRBJ2-7; possibly TRBD1 for D (6 bases). The CDR3 length is 13 residues. Germline assignment: CDR1 DFQATT and CDR2 SNEGSKA (reference sequence). V shed 2 bases and J shed 2 bases, with 10 bases lying between them. The CDR3 nucleotides are TGCAGTGCTAGAAGCCAGGGGACCTACGAGCAGTACTTC. Its protein product is CSARSQGTYEQYF.

This chain joins TRBV5-6 and TRBJ2-5, with no clear D. CDR1 is SGHDT, CDR2 YYEEEE, per germline. V was clipped by 2 bases and J by 1 base, with 9 bases between them. The CDR3 is 14 residues long. For the CDR3, the DNA is TGTGCCAGCAGCTTAAGGTTTATCCAAGAGACCCAGTACTTC. It translates to CASSLRFIQETQYF.

The rearrangement uses TRBV7-3 and TRBJ2-3; 7 nucleotides align to TRBD2. The germline V gene has CDR1 SGHTA and CDR2 FQGTGA. This CDR3 region has 14 residues. Losses at the gene ends were 5 bases for V and 4 bases for J; bases not matched to a gene: 6. The DNA for the CDR3 is TGTGCCAGCAGCCCGGGGACTACGCCAGATACGCAGTATTTT. Translating gives CASSPGTTPDTQYF.

V usage is TRBV20-1 and J usage is TRBJ1-1, with 8 bases fitting TRBD1. CDR3 size: 13 residues. J was trimmed by 5 bases and V by 4 bases; bases with no gene match: 6. CDR1 and CDR2 (germline): DFQATT, SNEGSKA (reference sequence). The CDR3 region is CSAISGTGTEAFF. The CDR3 DNA follows: TGCAGTGCTATTTCCGGGACAGGAACTGAAGCTTTCTTT.

This chain uses TRBV20-1 with TRBJ2-7, with a possible D match to TRBD1 (5 bases). This CDR3 has 16 residues. Germline loops: CDR1 DFQATT, CDR2 SNEGSKA (reference sequence). Trimming cost V 0 bases and J 3 bases, with 18 bases left between them. Here the CDR3 reads CSARDFVGDRNYEQYF. The DNA for the CDR3 is TGCAGTGCTAGAGATTTTGTAGGCGACAGAAACTACGAGCAGTACTTC.

The chain uses TRBV11-1 and TRBJ2-3; D assignment may be TRBD1 or TRBD2 (5 bases each). This CDR3 contains 16 residues. Germline values: CDR1 SGHAT, CDR2 FQDESV (reference sequence). Deletions cut 3 bases from V and 2 bases from J, with 15 bases between. In nucleotides, the CDR3 is TGTGCCAGCAGCTTCGGGGCAGACACACACACAGATACGCAGTATTTT. Translation gives CASSFGADTHTDTQYF.

The rearrangement joins TRBV20-1 to TRBJ1-5, with D uncertain. CDR3 length: 14 residues. The germline V and J ends were trimmed by 2 bases and 0 bases, with 8 bases remaining between them. From germline, CDR1 is DFQATT and CDR2 SNEGSKA (reference sequence). CDR3: CSARSMGSNQPQHF. The CDR3 bases are TGCAGTGCTAGAAGTATGGGTAGCAATCAGCCCCAGCATTTT.

This clonotype was seen a handful of times. This rearrangement joins TRBV20-1 to TRBJ2-1; 10 positions match TRBD2. V gave up 0 bases and J gave up 1 base; unmatched junction bases: 6. CDR1 is DFQATT and CDR2 is SNEGSKA in the germline V gene (reference sequence). The length of the CDR3 is 17 residues. CDR3 sequence (DNA): TGCAGTGCTAGAGACGTAGCGGGAGGAGGATCCTACAATGAGCAGTTCTTC. It encodes CSARDVAGGGSYNEQFF.

This clonotype showed up just a few times. The chain recombines TRBV6-2 or TRBV6-3 with TRBJ1-1; D perhaps matches TRBD1 (6 bases). CDR3 length: 14 amino acids. V dropped 8 bases and J dropped 3 bases, with 16 bases sitting between them. The germline CDR1 and CDR2 sequences are MNHEY and SVGEGT. The CDR3 nucleotides are TGTGCCAGCGGCCTCCCGACAGGTTACACTGAAGCTTTCTTT. Residues: CASGLPTGYTEAFF.

This clonotype appeared a few times. The CDR3 region is CASRPRGSYNSPLHF. The CDR3 DNA follows: TGTGCCAGCAGACCCAGGGGATCCTATAATTCACCCCTCCACTTT. The chain combines TRBV27 with TRBJ1-6; D possibly corresponds to TRBD1 (6 bases). Germline CDR1 reads MNHEY; CDR2 reads SMNVEV (reference sequence). Trimming left V 6 bases short and J 1 base short, with 10 bases between. This CDR3 contains 15 residues.

The rearrangement uses TRBV19 and TRBJ1-5; 7 bases match TRBD1. This CDR3 region has 15 residues. The V and J ends lost 4 bases and 5 bases, in that order; junction bases with no gene match: 8. The germline CDR1 and CDR2 sequences are LNHDA and SQIVND (reference sequence). The CDR3 bases are TGTGCCAGTAGTAAAATGACAGGGAAGGATCAGCCCCAGCATTTT. It is translated as CASSKMTGKDQPQHF. The full variable domain, completed using reference TRBV19 and TRBJ1-5, is DGGITQSPKYLFRKEGQNVTLSCEQNLNHDAMYWYRQDPGQGLRLIYYSQIVNDFQKGDIAEGYSVSREKKESFPLTVTSAQKNPTAFYLCASSKMTGKDQPQHFGDGTRLSIL.

This chain joins TRBV7-9 and TRBJ2-5, with D tentatively TRBD1 (6 bases). The CDR3 spans 16 residues. The germline V gene encodes CDR1 SEHNR and CDR2 FQNEAQ (reference sequence). V was shortened by 6 bases and J by 2 bases, with 19 bases between the two germline ends. CDR3 nucleotides: TGTGCCAGCAGTTTGGGGGCAATGCCGACTCAAGAGACCCAGTACTTC. Residues: CASSLGAMPTQETQYF. Variable domain in full (rest from reference TRBV7-9 and TRBJ2-5): DTGVSQNPRHKITKRGQNVTFRCDPISEHNRLYWYRQTLGQGPEFLTYFQNEAQLEKSRLLSDRFSAERPKGSFSTLEIQRTEQGDSAMYLCASSLGAMPTQETQYFGPGTRLLVL.